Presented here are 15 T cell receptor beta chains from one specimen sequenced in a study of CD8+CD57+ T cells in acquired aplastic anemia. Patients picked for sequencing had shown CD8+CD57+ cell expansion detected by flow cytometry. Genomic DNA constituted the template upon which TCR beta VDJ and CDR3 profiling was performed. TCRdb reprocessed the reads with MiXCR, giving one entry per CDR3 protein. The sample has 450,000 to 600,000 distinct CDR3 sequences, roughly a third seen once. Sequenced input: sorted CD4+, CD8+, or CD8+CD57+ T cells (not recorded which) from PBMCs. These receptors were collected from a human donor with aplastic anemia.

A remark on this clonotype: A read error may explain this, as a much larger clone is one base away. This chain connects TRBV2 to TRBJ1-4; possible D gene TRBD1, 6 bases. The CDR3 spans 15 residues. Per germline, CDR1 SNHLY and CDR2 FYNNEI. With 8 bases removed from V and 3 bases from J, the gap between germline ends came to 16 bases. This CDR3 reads CASVKGDIANEKLFF. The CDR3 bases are TGTGCCAGCGTAAAAGGGGACATCGCTAATGAAAAACTGTTTTTT.

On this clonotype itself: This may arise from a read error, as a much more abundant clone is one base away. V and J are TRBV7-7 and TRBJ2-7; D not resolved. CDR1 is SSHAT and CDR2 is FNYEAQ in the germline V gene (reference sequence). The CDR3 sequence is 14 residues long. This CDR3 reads CASSLVPESYEQYF. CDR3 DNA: TGTGCTAGCAGCTTAGTCCCGGAGTCCTACGAGCAGTACTTC. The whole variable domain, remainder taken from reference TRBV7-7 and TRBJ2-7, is GAGVSQSPRYKVTKRGQDVTLRCDPISSHATLYWYQQALGQGPEFLTYFNYEAQPDKSGLPSDRFSAERPEGSISTLTIQRTEQRDSAMYRCASSLVPESYEQYFGPGTRLTVT.

In DNA form, the CDR3 reads TGCGCCAGCAGTGAGTATCAGGGGGCAGGGAGGCAGCCCCAGCATTTT. It codes for CASSEYQGAGRQPQHF. The chain uses TRBV10-2 and TRBJ1-5; TRBD1 matches at 8 bases. After removal of 1 base from V and 7 bases from J, the junction contained 9 bases not matched to a gene. Germline V gives CDR1 WSHSY, CDR2 SAAADI. The CDR3 runs 16 residues.

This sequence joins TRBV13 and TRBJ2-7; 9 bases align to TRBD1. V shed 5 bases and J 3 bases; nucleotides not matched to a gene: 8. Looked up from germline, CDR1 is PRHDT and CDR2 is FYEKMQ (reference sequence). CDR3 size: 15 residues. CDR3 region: CASSIRDREIYEQYF. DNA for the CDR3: TGTGCCAGCAGCATCCGGGACAGGGAAATCTACGAGCAGTACTTC.

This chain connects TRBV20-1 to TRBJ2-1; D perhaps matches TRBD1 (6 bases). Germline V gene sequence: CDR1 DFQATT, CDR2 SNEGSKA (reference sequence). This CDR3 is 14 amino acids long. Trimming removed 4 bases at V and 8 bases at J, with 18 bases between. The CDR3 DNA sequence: TGCAGTGCTACCGCGGACAGCCTAATGGATGAGCAGTTCTTC. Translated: CSATADSLMDEQFF.

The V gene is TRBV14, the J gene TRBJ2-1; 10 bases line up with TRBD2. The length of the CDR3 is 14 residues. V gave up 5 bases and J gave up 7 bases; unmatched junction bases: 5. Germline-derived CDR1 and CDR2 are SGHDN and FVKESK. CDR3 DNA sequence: TGTGCCAGCAGCGTGGCTAGCGGGGGTAATGAGCAGTTCTTC. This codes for CASSVASGGNEQFF. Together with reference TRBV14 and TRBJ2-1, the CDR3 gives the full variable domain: EAGVTQFPSHSVIEKGQTVTLRCDPISGHDNLYWYRRVMGKEIKFLLHFVKESKQDESGMPNNRFLAERTGGTYSTLKVQPAELEDSGVYFCASSVASGGNEQFFGPGTRLTVL.

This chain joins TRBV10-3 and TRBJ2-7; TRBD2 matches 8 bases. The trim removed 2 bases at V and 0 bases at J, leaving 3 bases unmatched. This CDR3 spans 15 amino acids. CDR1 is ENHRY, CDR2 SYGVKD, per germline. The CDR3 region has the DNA TGTGCCATCAGTGAGGGACTAGCCGCCTCCTACGAGCAGTACTTC. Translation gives CAISEGLAASYEQYF.

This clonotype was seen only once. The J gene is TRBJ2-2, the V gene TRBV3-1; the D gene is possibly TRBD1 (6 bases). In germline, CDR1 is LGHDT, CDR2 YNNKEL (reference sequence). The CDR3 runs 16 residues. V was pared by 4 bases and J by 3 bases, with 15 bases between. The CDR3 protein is CASSLGRGRDTGELFF. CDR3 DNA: TGTGCCAGCAGCCTGGGCAGGGGTAGGGACACCGGGGAGCTGTTTTTT.

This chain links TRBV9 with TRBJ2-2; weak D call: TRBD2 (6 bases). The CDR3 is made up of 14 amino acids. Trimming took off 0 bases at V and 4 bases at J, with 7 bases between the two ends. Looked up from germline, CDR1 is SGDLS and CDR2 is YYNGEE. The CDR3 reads CASSVVGGTGELFF. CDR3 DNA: TGTGCCAGCAGCGTAGTGGGAGGCACCGGGGAGCTGTTTTTT.

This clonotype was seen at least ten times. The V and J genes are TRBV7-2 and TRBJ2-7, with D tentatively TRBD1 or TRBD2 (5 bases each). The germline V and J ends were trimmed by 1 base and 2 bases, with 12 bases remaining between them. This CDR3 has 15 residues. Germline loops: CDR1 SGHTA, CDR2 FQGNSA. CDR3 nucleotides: TGTGCCAGCAGCTTAGGGGGCCGGGGCCCCTACGAGCAGTACTTC. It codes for CASSLGGRGPYEQYF.

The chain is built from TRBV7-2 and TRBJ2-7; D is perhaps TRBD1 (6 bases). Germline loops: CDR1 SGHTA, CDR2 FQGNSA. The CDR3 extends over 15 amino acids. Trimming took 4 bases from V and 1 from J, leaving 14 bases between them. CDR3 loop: CASSSPWGPSYEQYF. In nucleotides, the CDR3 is TGTGCCAGCAGCTCCCCATGGGGGCCTTCCTACGAGCAGTACTTC.

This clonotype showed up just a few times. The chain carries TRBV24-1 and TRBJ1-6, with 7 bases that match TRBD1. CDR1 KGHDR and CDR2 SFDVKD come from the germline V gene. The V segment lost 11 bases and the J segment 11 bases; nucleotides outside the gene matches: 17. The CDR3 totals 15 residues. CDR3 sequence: CARLLMTGTEPPLHF. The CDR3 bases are TGTGCCAGGTTACTAATGACAGGGACCGAGCCACCCCTCCACTTT.

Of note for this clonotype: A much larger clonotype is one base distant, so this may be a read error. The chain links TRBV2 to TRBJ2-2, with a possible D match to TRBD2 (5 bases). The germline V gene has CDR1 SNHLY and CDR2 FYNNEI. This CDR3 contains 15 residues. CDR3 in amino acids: CASSQRTQNTGELSF. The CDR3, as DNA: TGTGCCAGCAGTCAAAGGACTCAGAACACCGGGGAGCTGTCTTTT.

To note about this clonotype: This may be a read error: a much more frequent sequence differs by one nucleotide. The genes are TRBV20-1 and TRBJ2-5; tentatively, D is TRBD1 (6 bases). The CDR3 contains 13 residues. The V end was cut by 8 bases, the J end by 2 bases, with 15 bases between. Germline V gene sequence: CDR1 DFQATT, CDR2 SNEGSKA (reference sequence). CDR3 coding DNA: TGCAGTTGTAAAGAGGACAGACAAGAGACCCAGTACTTC. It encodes CSCKEDRQETQYF.

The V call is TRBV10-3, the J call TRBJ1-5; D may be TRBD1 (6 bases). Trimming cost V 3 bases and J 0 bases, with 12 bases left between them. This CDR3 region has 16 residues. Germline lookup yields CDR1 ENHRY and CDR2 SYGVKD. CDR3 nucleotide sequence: TGTGCCATCAGTGACTCGGGACACTCTAGCAATCAGCCCCAGCATTTT. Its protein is CAISDSGHSSNQPQHF.